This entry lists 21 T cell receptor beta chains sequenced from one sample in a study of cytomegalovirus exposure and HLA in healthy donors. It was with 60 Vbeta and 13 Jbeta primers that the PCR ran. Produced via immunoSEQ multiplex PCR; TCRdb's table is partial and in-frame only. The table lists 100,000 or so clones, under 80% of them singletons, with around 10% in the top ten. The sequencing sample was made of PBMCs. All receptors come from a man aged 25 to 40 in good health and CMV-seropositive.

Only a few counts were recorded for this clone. For the CDR3, the DNA is TGTGCCAGCAGCTCCGGGACAGGGTCATATAGCAATCAGCCCCAGCATTTT. Its translation: CASSSGTGSYSNQPQHF. This rearrangement joins TRBV7-9 to TRBJ1-5; 9 bases map to TRBD1. CDR3 length: 17 residues. Germline V gives CDR1 SEHNR, CDR2 FQNEAQ (reference sequence). The V segment lost 4 bases and the J segment 0 bases; nucleotides outside the gene matches: 7.

The CDR3 region is CASSLAGTALSYEQYF. CDR3 nucleotide sequence: TGTGCCAGCAGCTTGGCCGGGACAGCCCTCTCCTACGAGCAGTACTTC. The chain uses TRBV7-2 and TRBJ2-7; 7 bases align to TRBD1. V dropped 3 bases and J dropped 0; count of bases not matched to a gene: 8. Germline V gene lookup returns CDR1 SGHTA and CDR2 FQGNSA. The CDR3 is 16 amino acids.

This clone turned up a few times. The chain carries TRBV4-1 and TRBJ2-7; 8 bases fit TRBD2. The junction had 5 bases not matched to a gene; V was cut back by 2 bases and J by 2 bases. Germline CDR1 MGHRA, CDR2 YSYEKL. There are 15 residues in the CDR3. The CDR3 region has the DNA TGCGCCAGCAGCCAAAAACGGGGGGGGGCCTACGAGCAGTACTTC. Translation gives CASSQKRGGAYEQYF.

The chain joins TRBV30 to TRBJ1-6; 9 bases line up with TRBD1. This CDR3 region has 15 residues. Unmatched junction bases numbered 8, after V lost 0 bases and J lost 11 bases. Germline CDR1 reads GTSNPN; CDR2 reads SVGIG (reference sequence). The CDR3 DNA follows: TGTGCCTGGAGTGTACGGGGGACAGGGTGGACACCCCTCCACTTT. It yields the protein CAWSVRGTGWTPLHF. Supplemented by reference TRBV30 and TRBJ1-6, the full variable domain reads SQTIHQWPATLVQPVGSPLSLECTVEGTSNPNLYWYRQAAGRGLQLLFYSVGIGQISSEVPQNLSASRPQDRQFILSSKKLLLSDSGFYLCAWSVRGTGWTPLHFGNGTRLTVT.

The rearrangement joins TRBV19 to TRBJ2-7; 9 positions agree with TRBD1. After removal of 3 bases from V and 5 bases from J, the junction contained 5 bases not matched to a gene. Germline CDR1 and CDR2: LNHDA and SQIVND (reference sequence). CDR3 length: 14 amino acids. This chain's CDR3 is CASSMTGGQDEQYF. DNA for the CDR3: TGTGCCAGTAGTATGACAGGGGGGCAGGACGAGCAGTACTTC.

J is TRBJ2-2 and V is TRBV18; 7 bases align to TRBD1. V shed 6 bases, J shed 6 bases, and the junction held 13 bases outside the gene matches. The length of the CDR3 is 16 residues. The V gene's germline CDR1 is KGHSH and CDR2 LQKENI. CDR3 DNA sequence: TGTGCCAGCTCGCCCGACAGGGTACACATATCCGGGGAGCTGTTTTTT. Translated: CASSPDRVHISGELFF.

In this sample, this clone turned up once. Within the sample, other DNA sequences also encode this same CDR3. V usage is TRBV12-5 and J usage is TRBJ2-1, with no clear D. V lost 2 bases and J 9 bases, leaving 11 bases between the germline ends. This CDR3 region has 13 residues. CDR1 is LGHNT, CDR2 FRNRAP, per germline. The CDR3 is CASGLLLGGEQFF. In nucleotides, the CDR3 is TGTGCTAGTGGTTTGCTCCTAGGCGGTGAGCAGTTCTTC. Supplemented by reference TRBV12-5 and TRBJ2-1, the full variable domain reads DARVTQTPRHKVTEMGQEVTMRCQPILGHNTVFWYRQTMMQGLELLAYFRNRAPLDDSGMPKDRFSAEMPDATLATLKIQPSEPRDSAVYFCASGLLLGGEQFFGPGTRLTVL.

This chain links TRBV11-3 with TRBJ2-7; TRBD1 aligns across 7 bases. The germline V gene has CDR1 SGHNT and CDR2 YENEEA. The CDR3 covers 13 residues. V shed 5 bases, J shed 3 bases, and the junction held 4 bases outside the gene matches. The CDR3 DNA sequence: TGTGCCAGCAGCCGGGGACAGAACTACGAGCAGTACTTC. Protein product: CASSRGQNYEQYF.

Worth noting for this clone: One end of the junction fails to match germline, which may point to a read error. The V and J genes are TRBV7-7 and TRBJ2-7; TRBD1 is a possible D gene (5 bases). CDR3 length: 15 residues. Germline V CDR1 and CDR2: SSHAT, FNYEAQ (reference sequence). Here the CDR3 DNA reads TGTGCTAGCAGCTTATCAGGGTTGTATTGCTACGAGCAGTACTTC. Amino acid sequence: CASSLSGLYCYEQYF.

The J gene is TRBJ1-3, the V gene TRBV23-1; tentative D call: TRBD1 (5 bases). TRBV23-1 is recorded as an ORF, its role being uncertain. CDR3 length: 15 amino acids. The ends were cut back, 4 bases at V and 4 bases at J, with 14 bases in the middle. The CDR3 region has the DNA TGCGCCAGCAGTCCCCGGGGGTTGGGGGGAAACACCATATATTTT. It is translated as CASSPRGLGGNTIYF.

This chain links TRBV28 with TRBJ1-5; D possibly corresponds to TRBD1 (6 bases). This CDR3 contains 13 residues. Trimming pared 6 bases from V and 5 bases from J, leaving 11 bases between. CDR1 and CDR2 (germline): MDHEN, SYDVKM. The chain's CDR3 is CASRGQGYQPQHF. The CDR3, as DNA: TGTGCCAGCAGGGGGCAGGGGTATCAGCCCCAGCATTTT.

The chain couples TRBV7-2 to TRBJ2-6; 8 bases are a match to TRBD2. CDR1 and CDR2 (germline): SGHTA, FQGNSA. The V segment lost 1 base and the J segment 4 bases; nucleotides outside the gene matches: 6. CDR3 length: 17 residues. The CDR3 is CASSLVSGGQGANVLTF. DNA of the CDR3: TGTGCCAGCAGCTTAGTTTCGGGGGGGCAGGGGGCCAACGTCCTGACTTTC.

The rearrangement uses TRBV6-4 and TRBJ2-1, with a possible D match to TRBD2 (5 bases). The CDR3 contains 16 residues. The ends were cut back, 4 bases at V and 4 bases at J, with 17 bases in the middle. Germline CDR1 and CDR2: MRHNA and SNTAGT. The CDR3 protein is CASSATLDGDYNEQFF. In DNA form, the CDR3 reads TGTGCCAGCAGTGCCACTTTAGACGGGGATTACAATGAGCAGTTCTTC.

Here the CDR3 DNA reads TGTGCCAGCAGCTTAGGGAGCGGGGACACCGGGGAGCTGTTTTTT. Protein product: CASSLGSGDTGELFF. The chain carries TRBV7-9 and TRBJ2-2, with 7 nucleotides matching TRBD2. Losses at the gene ends were 1 base for V and 3 bases for J; bases not matched to a gene: 2. The CDR3 runs to 15 residues. Germline CDR1 SEHNR, CDR2 FQNEAQ (reference sequence).

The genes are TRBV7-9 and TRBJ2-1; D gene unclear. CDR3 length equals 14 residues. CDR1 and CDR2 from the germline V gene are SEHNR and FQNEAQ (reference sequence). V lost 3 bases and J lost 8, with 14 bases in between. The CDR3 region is CASSFGGKPHEQFF. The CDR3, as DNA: TGTGCCAGCAGCTTCGGTGGTAAGCCCCATGAGCAGTTCTTC.

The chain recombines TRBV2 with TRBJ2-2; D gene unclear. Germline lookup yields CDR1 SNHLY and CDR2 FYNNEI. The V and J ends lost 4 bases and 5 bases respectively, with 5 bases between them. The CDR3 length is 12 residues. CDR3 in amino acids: CASSAGTGELFF. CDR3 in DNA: TGTGCCAGCAGTGCCGGGACCGGGGAGCTGTTTTTT.

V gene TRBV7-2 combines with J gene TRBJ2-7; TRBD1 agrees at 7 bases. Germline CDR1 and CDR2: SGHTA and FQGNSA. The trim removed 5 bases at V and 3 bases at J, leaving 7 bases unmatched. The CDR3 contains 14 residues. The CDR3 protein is CASSPGGGGYEQYF. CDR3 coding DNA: TGTGCCAGCAGCCCAGGGGGTGGGGGCTACGAGCAGTACTTC.

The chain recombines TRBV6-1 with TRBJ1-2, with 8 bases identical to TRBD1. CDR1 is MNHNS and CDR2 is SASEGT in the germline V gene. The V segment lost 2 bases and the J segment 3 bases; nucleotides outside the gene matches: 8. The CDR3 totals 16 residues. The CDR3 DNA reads TGTGCCAGCAGTGAAATTACCGGGACAGGCTACTATGGCTACACCTTC. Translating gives CASSEITGTGYYGYTF.

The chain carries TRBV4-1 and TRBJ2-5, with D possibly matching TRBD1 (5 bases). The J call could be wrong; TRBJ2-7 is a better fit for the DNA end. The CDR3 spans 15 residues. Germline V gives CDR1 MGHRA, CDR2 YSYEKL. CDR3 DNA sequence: TGCGCCAGCAGCCACCCGGCTGACAGAACCTACGAGCAGTACTTC. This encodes CASSHPADRTYEQYF.

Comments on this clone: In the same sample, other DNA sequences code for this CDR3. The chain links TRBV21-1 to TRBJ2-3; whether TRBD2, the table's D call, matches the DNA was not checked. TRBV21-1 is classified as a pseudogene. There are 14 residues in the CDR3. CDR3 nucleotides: TGTGCCAGCAGCACAAAAGGAGGCACAGATACGCAGTATTTT. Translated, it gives CASSTKGGTDTQYF.

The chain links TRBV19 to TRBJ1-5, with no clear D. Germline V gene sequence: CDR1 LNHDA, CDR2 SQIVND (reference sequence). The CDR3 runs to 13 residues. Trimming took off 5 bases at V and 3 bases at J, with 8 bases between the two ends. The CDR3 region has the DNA TGTGCCAGTAGTCCACAGCCCAATCAGCCCCAGCATTTT. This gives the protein CASSPQPNQPQHF. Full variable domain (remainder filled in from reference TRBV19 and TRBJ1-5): DGGITQSPKYLFRKEGQNVTLSCEQNLNHDAMYWYRQDPGQGLRLIYYSQIVNDFQKGDIAEGYSVSREKKESFPLTVTSAQKNPTAFYLCASSPQPNQPQHFGDGTRLSIL.